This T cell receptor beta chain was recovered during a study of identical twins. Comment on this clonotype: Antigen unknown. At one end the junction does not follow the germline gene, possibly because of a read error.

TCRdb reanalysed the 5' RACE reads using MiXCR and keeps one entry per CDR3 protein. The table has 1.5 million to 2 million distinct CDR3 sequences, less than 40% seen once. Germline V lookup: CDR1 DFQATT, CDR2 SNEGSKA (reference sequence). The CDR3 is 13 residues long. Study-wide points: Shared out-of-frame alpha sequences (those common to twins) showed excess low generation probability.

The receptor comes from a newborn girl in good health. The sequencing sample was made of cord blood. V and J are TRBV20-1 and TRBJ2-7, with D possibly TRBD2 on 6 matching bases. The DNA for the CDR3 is TGCAGTGCTAGTTCTAGCGTGACCTACGGGCAGTACTTC. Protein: CSASSSVTYGQYF.